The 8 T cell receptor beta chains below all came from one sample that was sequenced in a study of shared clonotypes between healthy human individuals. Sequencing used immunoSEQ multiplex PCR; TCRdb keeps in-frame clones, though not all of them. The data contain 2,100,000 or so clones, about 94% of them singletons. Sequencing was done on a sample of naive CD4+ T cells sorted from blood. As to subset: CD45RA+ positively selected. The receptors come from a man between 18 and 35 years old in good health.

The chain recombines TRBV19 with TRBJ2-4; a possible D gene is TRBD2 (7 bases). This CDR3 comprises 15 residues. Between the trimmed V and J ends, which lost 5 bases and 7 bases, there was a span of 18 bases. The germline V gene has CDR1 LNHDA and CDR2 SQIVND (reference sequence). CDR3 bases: TGTGCCAGTAGTCCCCCGGGGAGGGGGATTAACATTCAGTACTTC. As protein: CASSPPGRGINIQYF.

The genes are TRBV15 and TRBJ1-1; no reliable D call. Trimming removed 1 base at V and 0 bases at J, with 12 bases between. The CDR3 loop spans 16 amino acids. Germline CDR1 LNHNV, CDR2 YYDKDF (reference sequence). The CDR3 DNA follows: TGTGCCACCAGCAGAGGGTTTCCGGAGATGAACACTGAAGCTTTCTTT. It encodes CATSRGFPEMNTEAFF.

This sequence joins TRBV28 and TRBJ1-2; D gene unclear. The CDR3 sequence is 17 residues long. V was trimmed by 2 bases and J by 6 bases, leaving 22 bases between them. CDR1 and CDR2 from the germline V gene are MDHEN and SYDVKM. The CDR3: CASSLTQIGEGIHGYTF. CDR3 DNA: TGTGCCAGCAGTTTAACCCAAATAGGCGAGGGAATCCATGGCTACACCTTC.

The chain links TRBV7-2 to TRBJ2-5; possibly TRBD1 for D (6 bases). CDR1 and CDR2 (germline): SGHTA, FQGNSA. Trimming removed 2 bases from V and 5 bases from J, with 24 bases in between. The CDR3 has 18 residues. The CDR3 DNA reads TGTGCCAGCAGCTTAAATCCCTCGGCGGCAGGGGTATTGGAGACCCAGTACTTC. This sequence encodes CASSLNPSAAGVLETQYF.

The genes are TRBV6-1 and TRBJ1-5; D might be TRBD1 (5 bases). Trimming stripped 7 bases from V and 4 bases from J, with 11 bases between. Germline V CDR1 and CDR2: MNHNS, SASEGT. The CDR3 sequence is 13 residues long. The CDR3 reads CASTGTENQPQHF. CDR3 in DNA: TGTGCCAGCACCGGGACGGAAAATCAGCCCCAGCATTTT.

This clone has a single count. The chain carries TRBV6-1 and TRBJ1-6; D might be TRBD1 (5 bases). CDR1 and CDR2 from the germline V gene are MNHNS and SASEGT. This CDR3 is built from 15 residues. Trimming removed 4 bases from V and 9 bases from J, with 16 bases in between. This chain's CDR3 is CASSVGQPGGSPLHF. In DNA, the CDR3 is TGTGCCAGCAGTGTCGGACAACCCGGTGGTTCACCCCTCCACTTT.

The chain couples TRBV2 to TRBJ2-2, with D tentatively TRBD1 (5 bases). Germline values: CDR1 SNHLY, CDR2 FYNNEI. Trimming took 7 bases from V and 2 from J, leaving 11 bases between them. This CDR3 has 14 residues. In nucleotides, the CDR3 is TGTGCCAGCACACCCGACAGTAACACCGGGGAGCTGTTTTTT. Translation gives CASTPDSNTGELFF.

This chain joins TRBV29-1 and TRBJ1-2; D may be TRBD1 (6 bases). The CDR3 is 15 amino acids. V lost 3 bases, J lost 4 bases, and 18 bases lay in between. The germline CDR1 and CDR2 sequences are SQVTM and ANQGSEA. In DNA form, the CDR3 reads TGCAGCGTTGACGGCTTCAACAGGGTCTCCTATGGCTACACCTTC. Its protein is CSVDGFNRVSYGYTF.